This is a list of T cell receptor beta chains from one sample in a study of metastatic and nonmetastatic thyroid tumors. TCRdb recomputed clones from the PCR reads via MiXCR. Here the sample spans 20,000 to 25,000 clones, approximately 20% being singletons. Sequenced: blood. These receptors came from a female donor with papillary thyroid cancer or a benign thyroid nodule (not recorded which). Some clones in this sample may be carry-over from other donors' samples. The CDR3 runs from the conserved cysteine through the conserved F or W. Each record gives: V gene, J gene, clone size, CDR3 protein. A clone size is listed for some rows: how often the clone was seen (once, few, many), or a class if it is expanded.

TRBV6-1	TRBJ1-5	few	CASRKTGTDYQHQNF
TRBV28	TRBJ2-1	few	CASSPGQGAYNEQFF
TRBV20-1	TRBJ2-7	few	CSARGPGGGYEQYF
TRBV9	TRBJ2-1	.	CASNTLGAGGVNEQFF
TRBV19	TRBJ2-1	medium-sized	CASSIGAEQFF
TRBV18	TRBJ2-3	many	CASSPGGGADTQYF
TRBV7-8	TRBJ2-7	many	CASNPLWQGSSGYEQYF
TRBV6-1	TRBJ1-2	many	CASTRFAGGSYGYTF
TRBV28	TRBJ2-7	.	CDSSSPAGGEQYF
TRBV19	TRBJ1-5	.	CASSPWTGLNQPQHF
TRBV6-5	TRBJ2-7	.	CAISPQSWRSEYEPYF
TRBV24-1	TRBJ2-7	few	CATRKLPWTYYEQYF
TRBV4-3	TRBJ2-1	.	CASSLAVGQYNEQFF
TRBV9	TRBJ2-6	many	CASSPPGSSGRANVLTF
TRBV7-8	TRBJ2-1	.	CASSLGFIGQGNNEQFF
TRBV6-2/TRBV6-3	TRBJ2-1	many	CASSPEYNEQFF
TRBV6-1	TRBJ2-7	few	CACGERAGCRYEQYF
TRBV5-1	TRBJ2-5	few	CASSPGPYSGTQYF
TRBV28	TRBJ2-3	many	CATSVGGSRADTQYF
TRBV7-2	TRBJ2-7	.	CASSPTGSPYEQYF
TRBV12-3/TRBV12-4	TRBJ1-2	medium-sized	CASSPQAPHGYTF
TRBV7-8	TRBJ2-7	.	CASMGGVYEQYF
TRBV2	TRBJ2-5	.	CASSEGYPETQYF
TRBV6-1	TRBJ1-5	medium-sized	CASSERRTGGRQPQHF
TRBV20-1	TRBJ2-1	.	CSAKTSYNEQFF
TRBV30	TRBJ2-1	many	CAWSSLSGRYNEQFF
TRBV11-2	TRBJ2-7	many	CASSLVPGDPYEQYF
TRBV30	TRBJ2-7	few	CAWSWDYEQYF
TRBV30	TRBJ1-6	few	CAWSVGGPRSPLHF
TRBV4-3	TRBJ2-7	many	CASSQDRDRGREQYF
TRBV28	TRBJ2-7	few	CASSPGGPSGGQGVYEQYF
TRBV6-1	TRBJ2-7	few	CASTVTAGATYDQYF
TRBV29-1	TRBJ2-1	.	CSAKTSGSGEQFF
TRBV4-2	TRBJ1-1	.	CASSQGLVGTPTRDTEAFF
TRBV19	TRBJ1-5	many	CASSAGHNQPQHF
TRBV20-1	TRBJ2-7	.	CSAPGLAGSGVHYEQYF
TRBV6-1	TRBJ1-5	medium-sized	CASSYRTGNQPQHF
TRBV20-1	TRBJ2-3	few	CSARGQGSPTDTQYF
TRBV7-3	TRBJ2-5	.	CASSLGGDPKETQYF
TRBV6-1	TRBJ1-1	medium-sized	CASSIGWNTEAFF
TRBV20-1	TRBJ1-2	many	CSARDTGNYGYTF
TRBV9	TRBJ1-2	.	CASSVEGQGAVGYTF
TRBV18	TRBJ2-6	many	CASSLTGPRSGANVLTF
TRBV20-1	TRBJ2-5	many	CSARDQDRAQETQYF
TRBV11-2	TRBJ2-2	many	CASTRDAGLAGVGLFF
TRBV11-2	TRBJ1-2	.	CASSLRIRDEDCYTF
TRBV14	TRBJ1-1	many	CASSPYSNTEAFF
TRBV7-3	TRBJ2-1	.	CASSLNPSRNEQFF
TRBV12-3/TRBV12-4	TRBJ1-6	.	CASSLRQDNSPLHF
TRBV3-1	TRBJ2-1	many	CASSQEGLAGFVEQFF
TRBV11-1	TRBJ2-2	many	CASSQTRSANTGELFF
TRBV16	TRBJ1-1	once	CASSQGSSQAFAEAFF
TRBV7-2	TRBJ2-3	many	CASSIRLDTQYF